A selection of T cell receptor beta chains follows, all from one sample in a study of shared clonotypes between healthy human individuals. Assay: immunoSEQ multiplex PCR; the TCRdb copy retains only in-frame clones and omits some. The sample shows around 980,000 clones, approximately 80% of them seen only once. Material for sequencing was memory CD4+ T cells from PBMCs. The source is a man between 18 and 29 years old in good health. Some clones in this sample may be carry-over from other donors' samples. CDR3s include the opening cysteine and the closing phenylalanine or tryptophan. D genes are given only for firm matches. Expanded clones get a size class; other rows say once, few or many, or leave the size out.

cdr3_aa cdr3_nt j_call d_call v_call clone_size
CASSLVMQRTYGYTF TGTGCCAGCAGCTTGGTTATGCAGAGAACCTATGGCTACACCTTC TRBJ1-2 . TRBV5-6 .
CASSLGRAPETQYF TGCGCCAGCAGCTTGGGCAGGGCACCAGAGACCCAGTACTTC TRBJ2-5 . TRBV5-1 .
CASSVALGWETQYF TGTGCCAGCAGCGTAGCTTTGGGGTGGGAGACCCAGTACTTC TRBJ2-5 . TRBV9 .
CASSPGQLGRYTF TGCGCCAGCAGCCCGGGACAGCTCGGACGCTACACCTTC TRBJ1-2 TRBD1 TRBV5-1 many
CASSHLPPDRANSNQPQHF TGCGCCAGCAGTCACCTTCCCCCGGACAGGGCAAATAGCAATCAGCCCCAGCATTTT TRBJ1-5 TRBD1 TRBV23-1 .
CASSGETNQPQHF TGTGCCAGCAGTGGAGAAACCAATCAGCCCCAGCATTTT TRBJ1-5 . TRBV2 .
CASSPPGGEQYF TGTGCCAGCAGTCCTCCGGGGGGTGAGCAGTACTTC TRBJ2-7 TRBD2 TRBV28 few
CASSSYLLGTGDGEFF TGCGCCAGCAGCTCCTACTTATTGGGGACAGGGGATGGAGAGTTCTTC TRBJ2-1 TRBD1 TRBV5-1 .
CASSISQGSYEQYF TGTGCCAGTAGTATATCGCAGGGGAGCTACGAGCAGTACTTC TRBJ2-7 . TRBV19 .
CASSQMRVLAKNIQYF TGTGCCAGCAGCCAAATGCGGGTTTTAGCCAAAAACATTCAGTACTTC TRBJ2-4 . TRBV5-6 .
CASSSGMSGNQPQHF TGTGCCAGCAGTTCAGGGATGTCGGGCAATCAGCCCCAGCATTTT TRBJ1-5 . TRBV28 few
CASSAGRRDLPFF TGTGCCAGCAGCGCAGGTAGGAGGGATTTACCGTTTTTT TRBJ1-4 . TRBV9 .
CASSYSGANTGELFF TGTGCCAGCAGCTATAGCGGGGCGAACACCGGGGAGCTGTTTTTT TRBJ2-2 TRBD2 TRBV7-2 .
CASSYSVRDNQPQHF TGTGCCAGCAGTTACTCAGTCAGGGACAATCAGCCCCAGCATTTT TRBJ1-5 . TRBV6-6 .
CASSPWVRTRYEQYF TGTGCCAGCAGCCCGTGGGTACGAACAAGATACGAGCAGTACTTC TRBJ2-7 . TRBV5-6 many
CASRRGGSLGGNEQFF TGTGCCAGTAGACGGGGCGGGAGTCTAGGGGGAAATGAGCAGTTCTTC TRBJ2-1 . TRBV19 .
CASSSGTGVDQPQHF TGCGCCAGCAGCTCCGGGACAGGGGTGGATCAGCCCCAGCATTTT TRBJ1-5 TRBD1 TRBV5-1 few
CASSLTSSHYEQYF TGTGCCAGCAGCTTGACTAGCTCGCACTACGAGCAGTACTTC TRBJ2-7 . TRBV5-4 few
CASSEGSNQPQHF TGTGCCAGCTCAGAAGGTAGCAATCAGCCCCAGCATTTT TRBJ1-5 . TRBV18 .
CASSELNQGNEQFF TGTGCCAGCAGTGAGTTGAACCAAGGAAATGAGCAGTTCTTC TRBJ2-1 . TRBV28 .
CASTVAGAGPNEQFF TGTGCCAGCACCGTAGCGGGGGCCGGCCCCAATGAGCAGTTCTTC TRBJ2-1 TRBD2 TRBV11-2 once
CASTMEGGYGYTF TGTGCCAGTACCATGGAGGGGGGCTATGGCTACACCTTC TRBJ1-2 . TRBV19 .
CASSTGDTNSGNTIYF TGTGCCAGCAGCACGGGGGACACGAACTCTGGAAACACCATATATTTT TRBJ1-3 . TRBV7-8 .
CASSEGGAADTQYF TGTGCCAGCAGTGAAGGGGGAGCAGCAGATACGCAGTATTTT TRBJ2-3 . TRBV6-1 .